The 17 T cell receptor beta chains listed next were all sequenced from one sample in a study of PD-1 blockade in classical Hodgkin lymphoma. Profiled with immunoSEQ multiplex PCR; TCRdb holds only in-frame clones, not every one. This table holds fewer than 90,000 clones, nearly 95% found once. Described time point: newly diagnosed, previously untreated cHL patient sample. The sequencing sample was made of peripheral blood mononuclear cells (PBMCs). Every receptor here comes from a human donor with classical Hodgkin lymphoma.

V gene TRBV2 combines with J gene TRBJ2-2, with 13 bases lining up with TRBD2. The J segment lost 2 bases and the V segment lost 7 bases, leaving 7 bases of the junction unmatched. The length of the CDR3 is 17 residues. Looked up from germline, CDR1 is SNHLY and CDR2 is FYNNEI. This CDR3 reads CASNPGLAGLNTGELFF. Written as DNA, the CDR3 is TGTGCCAGCAATCCGGGACTAGCGGGGCTTAACACCGGGGAGCTGTTTTTT.

The chain links TRBV15 to TRBJ1-1, with TRBD1 as a possible D gene (6 bases). Germline lookup yields CDR1 LNHNV and CDR2 YYDKDF (reference sequence). There are 13 residues in the CDR3. V lost 0 bases and J lost 10, with 12 bases in between. CDR3 residues: CATSRDRGRVAFF. The CDR3 nucleotides are TGTGCCACCAGCAGAGATAGGGGGAGGGTAGCTTTCTTT.

The chain recombines TRBV18 with TRBJ1-1; tentative D call: TRBD1 (6 bases). V dropped 3 bases and J dropped 5 bases, with 10 bases sitting between them. Germline V gene lookup returns CDR1 KGHSH and CDR2 LQKENI. The CDR3 spans 13 residues. CDR3 amino acids: CASSPLGGTEAFF. CDR3 nucleotides: TGTGCCAGCTCACCCTTAGGGGGGACTGAAGCTTTCTTT.

This chain uses TRBV7-2 with TRBJ2-4, with D possibly being TRBD1 (6 bases). The CDR3 spans 13 residues. The germline V and J ends were trimmed by 5 bases and 1 base, with 6 bases remaining between them. CDR1 is SGHTA and CDR2 is FQGNSA in the germline V gene. This chain's CDR3 is CASSDRAKNIQYF. CDR3 nucleotide sequence: TGTGCCAGCAGCGACAGGGCCAAAAACATTCAGTACTTC. Together with reference TRBV7-2 and TRBJ2-4, the CDR3 gives the full variable domain: GAGVSQSPSNKVTEKGKDVELRCDPISGHTALYWYRQSLGQGLEFLIYFQGNSAPDKSGLPSDRFSAERTGGSVSTLTIQRTQQEDSAVYLCASSDRAKNIQYFGAGTRLSVL.

The chain joins TRBV15 to TRBJ2-3, with D perhaps matching TRBD2 (6 bases). The CDR3 length is 15 residues. Germline lookup yields CDR1 LNHNV and CDR2 YYDKDF (reference sequence). V dropped 1 base and J dropped 4 bases, with 12 bases sitting between them. CDR3 nucleotide sequence: TGTGCCACCAGCAGAGCAAGGGACTCTGCAGATACGCAGTATTTT. The encoded protein is CATSRARDSADTQYF.

CDR3 in DNA: TGTGCCAGCAGTCCGAGACTAGCGGGAGGCAGATTTTTAACCTACGAGCAGTACTTC. It specifies CASSPRLAGGRFLTYEQYF. J is TRBJ2-7 and V is TRBV27, with 13 bases fitting TRBD2. In germline, CDR1 is MNHEY, CDR2 SMNVEV (reference sequence). V lost 5 bases and J lost 2; bases outside the gene matches: 15. This CDR3 has 19 residues.

CDR3 region: CASRRTSGGNTGELFF. The CDR3 DNA reads TGTGCCAGCAGGCGGACTAGCGGGGGAAACACCGGGGAGCTGTTTTTT. V and J are TRBV2 and TRBJ2-2, with TRBD2 matching 13 bases. Germline CDR1 and CDR2: SNHLY and FYNNEI. The CDR3 consists of 16 residues. Trimming cost V 6 bases and J 2 bases; bases outside gene matches: 3.

The gene calls are TRBV6-6 and TRBJ2-2; 7 nucleotides align to TRBD2. The CDR3 consists of 16 residues. Trimming removed 6 bases from V and 2 bases from J; junction bases left unmatched: 9. CDR1 is MNHNY, CDR2 SVGAGI, per germline (reference sequence). Written as DNA, the CDR3 is TGTGCCAGCAGGGGTGGGAGGGTTTCAAACACCGGGGAGCTGTTTTTT. Its translation: CASRGGRVSNTGELFF.

The chain is built from TRBV6-4 and TRBJ1-1; possibly TRBD1 for D (6 bases). From germline, CDR1 is MRHNA and CDR2 SNTAGT. The V end lost 7 bases, the J end lost 5 bases, and 11 bases lay between the germline ends. The length of the CDR3 is 12 residues. The CDR3 here is CASNPQGTEAFF. CDR3 bases: TGTGCCAGCAATCCGCAGGGGACTGAAGCTTTCTTT.

This clone occurred once. CDR3 sequence (DNA): TGTGCCAGCAGCTTAGAGATGTCGGCAGGCTTATACAATGAGCAGTTCTTC. Its protein product is CASSLEMSAGLYNEQFF. The rearrangement links TRBV7-8 to TRBJ2-1; D remains ambiguous. This CDR3 contains 17 residues. In germline, CDR1 is SGHVS, CDR2 FQNEAQ. V dropped 1 base and J dropped 4 bases, with 17 bases sitting between them.

The chain couples TRBV9 to TRBJ2-5; D unresolved. The germline V gene has CDR1 SGDLS and CDR2 YYNGEE. V gave up 0 bases and J gave up 4 bases, with 7 bases separating them. The CDR3 runs 13 residues. The CDR3 region is CASSVAPSETQYF. The CDR3 DNA reads as TGTGCCAGCAGCGTAGCCCCTTCAGAGACCCAGTACTTC.

The J gene is TRBJ1-5, the V gene TRBV27, with 10 bases identical to TRBD1. J lost 5 bases, V lost 7 bases, and 8 bases had no gene match. Germline CDR1 reads MNHEY; CDR2 reads SMNVEV (reference sequence). The length of the CDR3 is 15 residues. The DNA for the CDR3 is TGTGCCAGCACCTCCGGGACAGGGGCGCATCAGCCCCAGCATTTT. This sequence encodes CASTSGTGAHQPQHF.

This clone was observed a single time. The genes are TRBV6-1 and TRBJ2-1; the match to TRBD2 covers 13 bases. The germline CDR1 and CDR2 sequences are MNHNS and SASEGT. This CDR3 region has 17 residues. The junction had 9 bases not matched to a gene; V was cut back by 1 base and J by 9 bases. CDR3 sequence (DNA): TGTGCCAGCAGTGAAGTAGGACTAGCGGGAGTAGTAGGTGAGCAGTTCTTC. It is translated as CASSEVGLAGVVGEQFF.

The chain couples TRBV5-5 to TRBJ1-4; D might be TRBD1 (5 bases). Germline CDR1 is SGHKS and CDR2 is YYEKEE (reference sequence). Trimming took off 3 bases at V and 4 bases at J, with 19 bases between the two ends. The CDR3 covers 17 residues. CDR3 sequence: CASSSIVSGDFNEKLFF. CDR3 bases: TGTGCCAGCAGCTCCATAGTCTCCGGGGACTTTAATGAAAAACTGTTTTTT.

This clone was recorded once. The chain carries TRBV9 and TRBJ2-7, with D tentatively TRBD1 (5 bases). Looked up from germline, CDR1 is SGDLS and CDR2 is YYNGEE. V was cut by 0 bases and J by 2 bases, with 9 bases left in between. The CDR3 has 14 residues. CDR3 DNA: TGTGCCAGCAGCGTAGAGGACATTACCTACGAGCAGTACTTC. It specifies CASSVEDITYEQYF.

This clone has a single count. The chain joins TRBV15 to TRBJ2-3, with D maybe TRBD2 (5 bases). CDR1 and CDR2 (germline): LNHNV, YYDKDF (reference sequence). The CDR3 is 16 residues long. V was clipped by 0 bases and J by 8 bases, with 18 bases between them. This chain's CDR3 is CATSRDLTTSRRTQYF. The CDR3 coding sequence is TGTGCCACCAGCAGAGATTTGACTACCTCCCGCCGTACGCAGTATTTT.

This chain's CDR3 is CASSSGLGYGYTF. The CDR3 region has the DNA TGTGCCAGCAGCTCAGGACTCGGATATGGCTACACCTTC. V and J are TRBV7-8 and TRBJ1-2; no definite D call. V was trimmed by 4 bases and J by 5 bases, leaving 11 bases between them. Germline-derived CDR1 and CDR2 are SGHVS and FQNEAQ. There are 13 residues in the CDR3.